This TCR beta chain appears in the sequencing data of a study of Ad26.COV2.S vaccination and SARS-CoV-2 variants. Whole-study results and caveats: Estimates derived from TCR breadth and depth analyses may have underestimated total T cell responses. Vaccine recipients showed a spike-specific TCR breadth that was higher than in placebo recipients.

The treatment here: around 19 received Ad26.COV2.S at low or high dose, single or two shots; a few received placebo; per-sample allocation not given. It was on day 63 after the first vaccine or placebo injection that samples were taken. With respect to this clone: Its antigen is unknown.

TCRdb's copy holds only in-frame clones and misses some; the assay was immunoSEQ multiplex PCR. The sample shows some 480,000 clones, 87% of them seen only once. The TCR originated in a person between 18 and 60 years old who received the Ad26.COV2.S COVID-19 vaccine or a placebo. The sequenced sample was peripheral blood, obtained in a trial of Ad26.COV2.S vaccine versus placebo.

The CDR3 coding sequence is TGTGCCAGCGGGGGAGCGGGAGCGGGGGTAGAGACCCAGTACTTC. This codes for CASGGAGAGVETQYF. This chain joins TRBV28 and TRBJ2-5; 8 positions match TRBD2. The CDR3 has 15 residues. Germline V gene lookup returns CDR1 MDHEN and CDR2 SYDVKM. V was pared by 8 bases and J by 4 bases, with 12 bases of the junction left unmatched.